Included here is one TCR beta chain sequence, with context. Its specific antigen is unknown. Base qualities are not recorded, but no much larger clone differs from it by a single base. V trim: 2 bases; J trim: 2 bases; unmatched bases: 8. Including cysteine and phenylalanine, the CDR3 has 16 amino acids. Only the CDR3 DNA stays, 48 bases, in frame from base 1. The CDR1 and CDR2 encoded by the germline V gene are MNHEY and SVGAGI. The cohort consisted of approximately 690 healthy bone marrow donors. At the time of sampling, every cohort member was nominally healthy, though immune exposures that went unrecorded were likely present. The donor tested CMV seropositive, placing the donor among the 289 seropositive members of the cohort. Each donor provided a peripheral blood sample, and peripheral blood mononuclear cells were used for TCR beta sequencing. The Qiagen DNeasy Blood Extraction Kit was used to extract genomic DNA from the blood cell samples.

The sample is drawn from a study of cytomegalovirus exposure and HLA in healthy donors (dated 2017 in TCRdb). In the study overall: An earlier analysis of approximately 590 of the donors reported about 250 Gb of sequence data and around 110 million unique TCR beta sequences from about 179 million T cells. An early release that covered about 640 HLA-typed donors contained about 300 gigabases of sequencing data and approximately 85 million unique TCR sequences. Of the roughly 420 genotyped donors, approximately 81% were placed in the genetic ancestry cluster associated with self-reported Caucasian donors. The study aimed to test whether signatures of past pathogen exposure could be identified by cataloging public T cell receptors. The study profiled the T cell repertoires of 500 to 800 subjects by immunosequencing and related them to cytomegalovirus serostatus. In addition to the first cohort of roughly 670 subjects, a separate validation cohort of 130 or so different subjects was used. The study combined high-throughput TCR immunosequencing, statistical association of individual TCRs with disease status, and machine learning to predict cytomegalovirus infection status. In a later analysis, previously published TCR beta repertoires from about 670 donors were re-analyzed and high-resolution HLA genotyping was added so that TCR occurrence patterns could be studied. In the later analysis, no new phenotypic data were used to find candidate immune exposures; instead, reliance was placed on TCR beta sequences and their occurrence across donors. In an earlier analysis of roughly 580 of the donors, high-throughput TCR beta sequencing was used to judge whether each TCR beta V gene segment behaved as functional or pseudogenic. Donor age, sex, ethnicity and CMV serostatus were collected together with the repertoire data. Genome-wide SNP genotypes for about 65% of the roughly 670 donors were used in a later genetic analysis, which treated that subset as a discovery cohort. Every repertoire in the discovery cohort had been generated on one and the same sequencing platform. HLA typing covered class I and class II loci at four-digit resolution. The number of typed donors differed by locus: about 620-640 for A, B, C, DRB1 and DQB1; roughly 510 for DQA1; approximately 610 for DPA1; and some 450 for DPB1. Because of strong linkage in the cohort, roughly five DR-DQ haplotypes were treated as single units for association and clustering. Among about 400 genotyped donors of the cohort, an average of roughly 230,000 unique TCR beta nucleotide sequences was sequenced per donor, of which 15% to 20% were non-productive.

Broad study findings and their caveats: According to a later analysis, TCR association rates differed among HLA loci, with DRB1 alleles showing the most associated TCRs and HLA-C alleles showing the fewest. The classifier was reported to diagnose cytomegalovirus status with high specificity and sensitivity in both the original cohort and the validation cohort. A cluster of highly shared sequence variants was judged likely to be a technical artifact of the sequencing pipeline. Correlated functional status among segregating V segments might reflect linkage disequilibrium, but an unknown experimental factor could not be ruled out. According to the authors, the approach could potentially be generalized to other disease states and immunological phenotypes. In a later analysis, several top co-occurrence clusters were reported to appear linked to parvovirus B19, influenza, CMV and Epstein-Barr virus. A further reported finding was that TCR beta sequences accurately predicted the HLA-A and HLA-B alleles for most subjects in the first cohort. In a later analysis, most CMV-associated TCR beta chains were found to appear HLA-restricted, with HLA associations seemingly driven largely by CMV exposure. In a later genetic analysis, a missense DCLRE1C variant was associated with V-gene and J-gene trimming of TCR beta chains, and the association was replicated in an independent cohort. In an earlier analysis of approximately 600 of the donors, most TCR beta V segments were observed in productive rearrangements about 90% or about 30% of the time, broadly matching IMGT annotations. In vitro tests confirmed that a few of the cytomegalovirus-associated TCR beta chains recognize cytomegalovirus antigens. Because the 87-base-pair reads could not distinguish some IMGT-functional V segments, including TRBV6-2 and TRBV6-3, those segments were excluded. The study listed 164 TCR beta chains as associated with cytomegalovirus. Because HLA typing was unavailable for some donors at each locus, only the typed subset was used in association tests. This cohort had only TCR beta chains sequenced, and the lack of alpha or paired-chain data limited which features could be detected. Across donors, most TCR sequences were observed very rarely, whereas some public TCRs were present in many individuals. Specific HLA alleles were associated with over 15,000 TCR beta sequences at a false discovery rate of 0.05 in a later analysis. Compared with equally common non-associated chains, HLA-associated TCR beta chains in a later analysis were more clonally expanded and had lower generation probabilities. Seventeen rarely observed V segments, including chromosome 9 orphons, were excluded from the earlier analysis of approximately 500 of the donors because counts were too low. In a later genetic analysis, fewer N-insertions in productive TCRs were reported among donors in an Asian-associated ancestry cluster than the roughly 700-donor mean. Roughly uniform sequencing depth across donors was assumed in presence/absence analyses, although this assumption may not hold. Immune exposure information for the cohort was limited to CMV serostatus. Assigning TCR associations to individual alleles was difficult when HLA alleles, especially DR and DQ, strongly co-occurred.

The library was prepared using the immunoSEQ multiplex PCR assay. For the multiplex PCR, a mixture combining 60 forward primers for TCR Vbeta segments and 13 reverse primers for TCR Jbeta segments was used. A multiplex PCR assay on genomic DNA amplified the CDR3 region of rearranged TCR beta genes. The Illumina HiSeq System was used to sequence the amplified TCR beta libraries as 87-base-pair reads. The published analysis was carried out like this. A later analysis tallied 70 million to 100 million unique TCR beta chains across the 700 or so repertoires, and about 12 million of those chains were shared by two or more donors. Raw reads were error-corrected and collapsed into unique sequences by a nearest-neighbor algorithm in which closely related sequences were merged to remove PCR and sequencing errors. To assign V, D and J gene segments, CDR3 sequences were aligned to IMGT reference sequences. For a sequence to be retained, a match of at least six nucleotides to both a V gene segment and a J gene segment was required. Rearrangements were classified as productive when the CDR3 lacked stop codons and remained in frame with V and J, and all other rearrangements were classified as non-productive. CDR3 was defined according to IMGT convention as the region running from the second conserved V-encoded cysteine to the conserved J-encoded phenylalanine. In an earlier analysis of some 550 of the donors, sequences lacking an unambiguous match to a single V gene segment were excluded. In an earlier analysis of 587 of the donors, a V segment was called functional when productive rearrangements were above 56.7%, and segregating when the standard deviation between donors exceeded 5%. A statistical classification framework was built for diagnosing cytomegalovirus status from the catalog of TCR beta chain sequences. V and J gene assignment, in a later analysis, came from comparing TCR nucleotide sequences with IMGT/GENE-DB human TR gene sequences. In a later analysis, CDR3 sequences and most-parsimonious VDJ recombination scenarios were assigned using the TCRdist pipeline. In a later analysis, each TCR beta chain was defined by its CDR3 amino acid sequence together with its V-gene family, and reads without a unique V-gene family were excluded. A later analysis removed 450 to 600 highly shared, low-generation-probability nucleotide sequences to deal with suspected cross-contamination and a sequencing artifact. In a later analysis, a clonal expansion index was calculated for each public chain from normalized within-repertoire ranks of inferred template counts. In a later analysis, generation probabilities were computed using a VDJ recombination model fitted to out-of-frame rearrangements, and the results were checked against IGoR. In a later analysis, TCR-TCR, TCR-HLA and TCR-CMV co-occurrence was scored with hypergeometric tests, and a repertoire-size bias correction was applied to TCR pairs. To estimate false discovery rates, a later analysis permuted the HLA or CMV assignments 20 times. In a later analysis, co-occurring TCRs were grouped with DBSCAN, and TCRdist sequence similarity was added when clustering was performed within HLA-allele-positive subsets. For co-occurrence clustering, repertoires with fewer than 30,000 or more than 120,000 public chains were excluded, along with five repertoires with anomalous nucleotide sharing. Entries here come from immuneACCESS through TCRdb and include only in-frame sequences with V and J called. Some clones fail to appear in such tables; in the studies checked, an unresolved V gene covers under half of the shortfall, and the cause of the remainder is unknown. V and J calls and clone size are copied from that table; D and trimming were computed from the DNA. The sample has about 130,000 clones on record, roughly 80% of them singletons. The ten largest account for under 5% of the sample.

The receptor's source is a man between 18 and 35 years old in good health and CMV-seropositive. The V and J segments used are TRBV6-5 and TRBJ2-5; TRBD2 lines up with 7 middle nucleotides. Sequencing was done on a sample of PBMCs. The CDR3 is CASSYMASGDQETQYF. The DNA sequence is given as TGTGCCAGCAGTTACATGGCTAGCGGAGATCAAGAGACCCAGTACTTC.